This TCR beta chain was retrieved from a study of cytotoxic CD8 clonotypes in ibrutinib-treated CLL. Background on the study: Response sampling came at median around twelve months of treatment, ranging about 6 to 36 months. Study outcomes and limitations: Clonality increased with ibrutinib response but returned toward baseline at progression. At baseline, clonality was higher than in age-matched healthy donors and correlated with CD8+ counts.

Points on this clone: Its antigen is currently unknown.

V dropped 4 bases and J dropped 2 bases, with 11 bases sitting between them. The CDR3 covers 14 residues. CDR1 SGHRS and CDR2 YFSETQ come from the germline V gene. Depth targeted 1 in 200,000 to 1 in 1 million T cells, averaging about 9.2x coverage per clonotype. The data were produced by immunoSEQ multiplex PCR, yet TCRdb's version contains in-frame clones alone and is incomplete. The sample shows tens of thousands of clones, around 70% of them seen only once. The sequencing used PBMCs, collected at disease progression, from a patient treated with ibrutinib. The receptor was isolated from a human donor with chronic lymphocytic leukemia. The chain links TRBV5-1 to TRBJ2-3; tentatively, D is TRBD1 or TRBD2 (6 bases each). The CDR3, as DNA: TGCGCCAGCAGCCGGGGGCAAGACACAGATACGCAGTATTTT. Protein sequence: CASSRGQDTDTQYF.